These 22 T cell receptor beta chains were sequenced from one sample in a study of T cell responses to AZD1222 COVID-19 vaccine (dated by TCRdb to 2020 to 2022). This specimen's time point label, per the study, means: about 28 days (+/-7) after the second vaccine dose. Library creation used the immunoSEQ multiplex PCR assay. In its TCRdb copy, this immuneACCESS table keeps in-frame sequences only and misses some clones. Where compared with another copy, unresolved V genes explain less than half of these, and the others have no known cause. The sample data list roughly 96,000 clones, and around 87% of these were observed just once. The ten largest clones add up to about an eighth of the sample. Source: peripheral blood, taken 28 days after the second AZD1222 dose. These receptors came from an adult who received the AZD1222 COVID-19 vaccine.

The genes are TRBV23-1 and TRBJ1-3; 7 bases are a match to TRBD1. TRBV23-1 is an ORF; its function is uncertain. V gave up 8 bases and J gave up 2 bases; unmatched junction bases: 9. The CDR3 extends over 15 amino acids. The CDR3, as DNA: TGCGCCAGCCGGACGAAGGGGGCGCCTGGAAACACCATATATTTT. As protein: CASRTKGAPGNTIYF.

This rearrangement joins TRBV7-2 to TRBJ1-5, with D perhaps TRBD1 (5 bases). The CDR3 has 13 amino acids. V was trimmed by 3 bases and J by 7 bases, leaving 10 bases between them. Germline V gene data show CDR1 as SGHTA and CDR2 as FQGNSA. The CDR3: CASSLGLGQPQHF. CDR3 DNA sequence: TGTGCCAGCAGCTTGGGGCTAGGACAGCCCCAGCATTTT.

This chain joins TRBV5-1 and TRBJ2-7; D is possibly TRBD1 or TRBD2 (5 bases each). Per germline, CDR1 SGHRS and CDR2 YFSETQ. The CDR3 has 12 amino acids. V lost 6 bases and J lost 5, with 12 bases in between. Written as DNA, the CDR3 is TGCGCCAGCAAAAAGGGACCCAACGAGCAGTACTTC. Translated: CASKKGPNEQYF.

This sequence joins TRBV2 and TRBJ1-2; 8 nucleotides align to TRBD1. This CDR3 is 13 amino acids long. Germline values: CDR1 SNHLY, CDR2 FYNNEI. V gave up 7 bases and J gave up 5 bases; unmatched junction bases: 6. The CDR3 spells CASNPDRDYGYTF. Here the CDR3 DNA reads TGTGCCAGCAACCCGGACAGGGATTATGGCTACACCTTC. Together with reference TRBV2 and TRBJ1-2, the CDR3 gives the full variable domain: EPEVTQTPSHQVTQMGQEVILRCVPISNHLYFYWYRQILGQKVEFLVSFYNNEISEKSEIFDDQFSVERPDGSNFTLKIRSTKLEDSAMYFCASNPDRDYGYTFGSGTRLTVV.

The V and J genes are TRBV28 and TRBJ1-5; D perhaps matches TRBD1 (5 bases). Deletions cut 8 bases from V and 11 bases from J, with 13 bases between. This CDR3 comprises 11 residues. Germline CDR1 reads MDHEN; CDR2 reads SYDVKM. DNA of the CDR3: TGTGCCAGCGGGGACTTAGGAACCCAGCATTTT. This sequence encodes CASGDLGTQHF. Supplemented by reference TRBV28 and TRBJ1-5, the full variable domain reads DVKVTQSSRYLVKRTGEKVFLECVQDMDHENMFWYRQDPGLGLRLIYFSYDVKMKEKGDIPEGYSVSREKKERFSLILESASTNQTSMYLCASGDLGTQHFGDGTRLSIL.

The rearrangement uses TRBV5-1 and TRBJ1-1; D is undetermined. V was trimmed by 0 bases and J by 3 bases, leaving 9 bases between them. The CDR3 runs 14 residues. Germline V CDR1 and CDR2: SGHRS, YFSETQ. DNA of the CDR3: TGCGCCAGCAGCTTGGACAGTGGTGACACTGAAGCTTTCTTT. Translated, it gives CASSLDSGDTEAFF.

V usage is TRBV28 and J usage is TRBJ1-1; 9 nucleotides match TRBD1. CDR1 and CDR2 from the germline V gene are MDHEN and SYDVKM. There are 14 residues in the CDR3. V was pared by 4 bases and J by 5 bases, with 5 bases of the junction left unmatched. This CDR3 reads CASSSGQGRTEAFF. In nucleotides, the CDR3 is TGTGCCAGCAGTTCAGGACAGGGGAGAACTGAAGCTTTCTTT.

This chain joins TRBV5-4 and TRBJ1-2, with no clear D. The CDR3 runs to 14 residues. Germline CDR1 is SGHNT and CDR2 is YYREEE (reference sequence). V shed 1 base and J shed 2 bases, with 9 bases lying between them. In DNA form, the CDR3 reads TGTGCCAGCAGCTTGCGGAGGGCCAACTATGGCTACACCTTC. This gives the protein CASSLRRANYGYTF.

Only one count was recorded for this clone. V and J are TRBV30 and TRBJ2-2, with D perhaps being TRBD1 or TRBD2 (5 bases each). In germline, CDR1 is GTSNPN, CDR2 SVGIG (reference sequence). The length of the CDR3 is 16 residues. Trimming pared 0 bases from V and 6 bases from J, leaving 17 bases between. This chain's CDR3 is CAWSVERGPLAGELFF. The DNA for the CDR3 is TGTGCCTGGAGTGTGGAGAGGGGCCCCCTGGCCGGGGAGCTGTTTTTT.

This CDR3 reads CASSSTDRGYTF. The CDR3 DNA reads as TGTGCCAGCAGTTCTACGGACAGGGGCTACACCTTC. The rearrangement joins TRBV6-2 or TRBV6-3 to TRBJ1-2; 7 bases match TRBD1. Germline V gives CDR1 MNHEY, CDR2 SVGEGT. J gave up 8 bases and V 4 bases, and 4 bases lay outside the gene matches. The CDR3 covers 12 residues.

The chain links TRBV2 to TRBJ2-1; tentative D call: TRBD2 (5 bases). The germline V gene encodes CDR1 SNHLY and CDR2 FYNNEI. The CDR3 contains 16 residues. Trimming cost V 8 bases and J 0 bases, with 17 bases left between them. The CDR3 protein is CASQRGSSSSYNEQFF. DNA for the CDR3: TGTGCCAGCCAACGGGGATCTAGCAGCTCCTACAATGAGCAGTTCTTC.

The V call is TRBV11-1, the J call TRBJ2-1; 8 nucleotides align to TRBD2. The J segment lost 6 bases and the V segment lost 2 bases, leaving 9 bases of the junction unmatched. The CDR3 extends over 16 amino acids. CDR1 SGHAT and CDR2 FQDESV come from the germline V gene (reference sequence). Written as DNA, the CDR3 is TGTGCCAGCAGCTTAAAGGAGCGGGGGATATCCAATGAGCAGTTCTTC. As protein: CASSLKERGISNEQFF.

This clone was counted between two and nine times. This specimen includes other DNA sequences encoding the same CDR3. The chain uses TRBV3-1 (or the pseudogene TRBV3-2) and TRBJ1-5; D may be TRBD1 (5 bases). V shed 4 bases and J shed 0 bases, with 10 bases lying between them. This CDR3 region has 15 residues. Looked up from germline, CDR1 is LGHDT and CDR2 is YNNKEL (reference sequence). CDR3 in DNA: TGTGCCAGCAGCCCGCAGGGCTATAGCAATCAGCCCCAGCATTTT. Residues: CASSPQGYSNQPQHF.

J is TRBJ1-6 and V is TRBV28; no definite D call. V was clipped by 6 bases and J by 5 bases, with 20 bases between them. Germline CDR1 MDHEN, CDR2 SYDVKM. This CDR3 comprises 17 residues. CDR3 amino acids: CASRGVSAGLDNSPLHF. For the CDR3, the DNA is TGTGCCAGCAGAGGAGTGAGTGCGGGGTTGGATAATTCACCCCTCCACTTT.

This chain joins TRBV28 and TRBJ1-2; D call uncertain. The CDR3 spans 13 residues. V lost 7 bases and J lost 5, with 14 bases in between. Germline loops: CDR1 MDHEN, CDR2 SYDVKM. The CDR3 sequence is CASTRAPPYGYTF. The CDR3 bases are TGTGCCAGCACTAGGGCCCCACCGTATGGCTACACCTTC.

This rearrangement joins TRBV29-1 to TRBJ2-7; the D is unclear. The CDR3 is 9 amino acids. In germline, CDR1 is SQVTM, CDR2 ANQGSEA. Trimming removed 7 bases at V and 3 bases at J, with 4 bases between. CDR3 bases: TGCAGCGCCAACTACGAGCAGTACTTC. It translates to CSANYEQYF.

This sequence joins TRBV6-5 and TRBJ1-4; D not certain. The CDR3 runs to 14 residues. The V end lost 2 bases, the J end lost 8 bases, and 12 bases lay between the germline ends. From germline, CDR1 is MNHEY and CDR2 SVGAGI. The CDR3: CASSYRAVEEKLFF. The CDR3 DNA reads TGTGCCAGCAGTTACAGGGCGGTAGAGGAAAAACTGTTTTTT.

The J gene is TRBJ2-1, the V gene TRBV10-1; the match to TRBD2 covers 10 bases. After removal of 4 bases from V and 8 bases from J, the junction contained 8 bases not matched to a gene. CDR3 size: 15 residues. Germline V gives CDR1 WNHNN, CDR2 SYGVQD (reference sequence). CDR3 sequence: CASSAGLAPKDEQFF. In DNA, the CDR3 is TGCGCCAGCAGTGCGGGACTAGCGCCGAAAGATGAGCAGTTCTTC.

The gene calls are TRBV4-3 and TRBJ1-2, with D possibly being TRBD1 (5 bases). The V and J ends lost 0 bases and 7 bases respectively, with 18 bases between them. The germline V gene has CDR1 LGHNA and CDR2 YSLEER. The CDR3 covers 16 residues. The CDR3 here is CASSQDFGTARSGYTF. In nucleotides, the CDR3 is TGCGCCAGCAGCCAAGATTTCGGGACGGCGAGAAGTGGCTACACCTTC.

The chain couples TRBV9 to TRBJ1-3; D perhaps matches TRBD1 (5 bases). The CDR3 has 16 amino acids. CDR1 is SGDLS, CDR2 YYNGEE, per germline. Trimming pared 0 bases from V and 4 bases from J, leaving 14 bases between. CDR3 DNA sequence: TGTGCCAGCAGCGTAGAGGCAGGGAACACCGGAAACACCATATATTTT. It specifies CASSVEAGNTGNTIYF. The variable domain in full, with the rest retrieved from reference TRBV9 and TRBJ1-3, is DSGVTQTPKHLITATGQRVTLRCSPRSGDLSVYWYQQSLDQGLQFLIQYYNGEERAKGNILERFSAQQFPDLHSELNLSSLELGDSALYFCASSVEAGNTGNTIYFGEGSWLTVV.

The table lists this clone with a few counts. The rearrangement joins TRBV29-1 to TRBJ2-3; D is unclear. The germline gives CDR1 SQVTM, CDR2 ANQGSEA. The V gene lost 4 bases and the J gene lost 0 bases, with 5 bases spanning the gap. The CDR3 is made up of 12 amino acids. The CDR3 coding sequence is TGCAGCGTTGTATTGAGCACAGATACGCAGTATTTT. It is translated as CSVVLSTDTQYF.

The CDR3 DNA reads TGTGCCAGCAGTGAGGGGGTCACGGTCGGCTACACCTTC. It encodes CASSEGVTVGYTF. The chain employs TRBV2 and TRBJ1-2; D might be TRBD1 (5 bases). CDR3 length: 13 residues. CDR1 and CDR2 from the germline V gene are SNHLY and FYNNEI. Trimming stripped 3 bases from V and 8 bases from J, with 13 bases between.